The 24 T cell receptor beta chains below were found in one sample sequenced in a study of CD8+ T cells in alopecia areata. Noted treatment: oral pan-JAK inhibitor, 5-10 mg twice daily. TCR sequencing used cDNA made by reverse transcription of extracted RNA. The method was immunoSEQ multiplex PCR; TCRdb's version includes in-frame clones alone and lacks a portion of them. The sample includes 200,000 or so clones, more than 30% of them seen just once. Source: CD4+ T cells sorted from blood, taken at roughly week 30, from a patient treated with tofacitinib. The source is a human donor with alopecia areata.

The V gene is TRBV30, the J gene TRBJ2-1; tentative D call: TRBD2 (5 bases). The CDR3 has 14 amino acids. CDR1 and CDR2 (germline): GTSNPN, SVGIG (reference sequence). The V end was cut by 5 bases, the J end by 1 base, with 12 bases between. The CDR3 spells CAWGRRDSYNEQFF. In DNA, the CDR3 is TGTGCCTGGGGCAGACGGGATTCCTACAATGAGCAGTTCTTC.

As to this clone: Other DNA sequences in this specimen translate into the identical CDR3. This chain joins TRBV30 and TRBJ1-1, with D maybe TRBD1 (5 bases). Germline V CDR1 and CDR2: GTSNPN, SVGIG (reference sequence). Trimming took 0 bases from V and 0 from J, leaving 5 bases between them. The CDR3 is 13 amino acids. DNA for the CDR3: TGTGCCTGGAGTGTAGGGGTGAACACTGAAGCTTTCTTT. Protein sequence: CAWSVGVNTEAFF.

This clone was detected a few times. The chain employs TRBV5-1 and TRBJ2-4; a weak D match, TRBD2 (6 bases). The V and J ends lost 0 bases and 9 bases respectively, with 13 bases between them. Germline V CDR1 and CDR2: SGHRS, YFSETQ. This CDR3 is 14 amino acids long. The CDR3 sequence is CASSLEGGETIQYF. DNA for the CDR3: TGCGCCAGCAGCTTGGAGGGAGGCGAAACCATTCAGTACTTC.

Worth noting for this clone: The junction shows a germline mismatch at one end, possibly a read error. J is TRBJ2-3 and V is TRBV29-1, with 7 bases matching TRBD1. Per the germline V gene, CDR1 is SQVTM and CDR2 is ANQGSEA. The CDR3 loop spans 13 amino acids. CDR3 in amino acids: CSFDRVGTDTQYF. The CDR3 coding sequence is TGCAGCTTTGACAGGGTTGGGACAGATACGCAGTATTTT.

The rearrangement links TRBV30 to TRBJ2-7, with D perhaps TRBD1 or TRBD2 (5 bases each). The CDR3 contains 14 residues. V lost 4 bases and J 3 bases, leaving 16 bases between the germline ends. Germline V CDR1 and CDR2: GTSNPN, SVGIG (reference sequence). The CDR3 coding sequence is TGTGCCTGGACAAAAAGGGACGGCTACTACGAGCAGTACTTC. Amino acid sequence: CAWTKRDGYYEQYF.

The chain joins TRBV11-2 to TRBJ2-7; D call uncertain. V lost 2 bases to trimming and J lost 7 bases, with 6 bases between them. The CDR3 runs to 11 residues. CDR1 and CDR2 (germline): SGHAT, FQNNGV. The CDR3 protein is CASSLFGEQYF. DNA for the CDR3: TGTGCCAGCAGCTTATTTGGGGAGCAGTACTTC. The full variable domain, its missing parts supplied by reference TRBV11-2 and TRBJ2-7, is EAGVAQSPRYKIIEKRQSVAFWCNPISGHATLYWYQQILGQGPKLLIQFQNNGVVDDSQLPKDRFSAERLKGVDSTLKIQPAKLEDSAVYLCASSLFGEQYFGPGTRLTVT.

This clone has more than one count but fewer than ten. The chain carries TRBV2 and TRBJ2-3; tentatively, D is TRBD2 (7 bases). CDR3 length equals 13 residues. Germline CDR1 SNHLY, CDR2 FYNNEI. V shed 6 bases and J shed 4 bases, with 11 bases lying between them. This CDR3 reads CASSPGGPDTQYF. The CDR3 DNA reads TGTGCCAGCAGCCCCGGGGGGCCAGATACGCAGTATTTT. Together with reference TRBV2 and TRBJ2-3, the CDR3 gives the full variable domain: EPEVTQTPSHQVTQMGQEVILRCVPISNHLYFYWYRQILGQKVEFLVSFYNNEISEKSEIFDDQFSVERPDGSNFTLKIRSTKLEDSAMYFCASSPGGPDTQYFGPGTRLTVL.

V is TRBV30 and J is TRBJ2-7, with TRBD1 matching over 7 bases. The length of the CDR3 is 13 residues. Trimming cost V 7 bases and J 0 bases; bases outside gene matches: 6. Germline CDR1 and CDR2: GTSNPN and SVGIG (reference sequence). The CDR3 sequence is CASEQGVSYEQYF. The CDR3 nucleotides are TGTGCCTCCGAGCAGGGGGTCTCCTACGAGCAGTACTTC.

This clone has only a few counts. The CDR3 coding sequence is TGCGCCAGCAGTCAACGGACAGACCGGGGATACTACGAGCAGTACTTC. The encoded protein is CASSQRTDRGYYEQYF. The chain is built from TRBV10-1 and TRBJ2-7, with D perhaps TRBD1 (6 bases). The CDR3 has 16 amino acids. Germline V gene lookup returns CDR1 WNHNN and CDR2 SYGVQD (reference sequence). Trimming shortened V by 5 bases and J by 3 bases, and 20 bases separated the two germline ends.

The table lists this clone with a few counts. The chain carries TRBV13 and TRBJ2-4; 7 bases are shared with TRBD2. The CDR3 runs to 16 residues. Germline trimming cut 5 bases from V and 0 bases from J; bases unmatched to any gene: 7. Germline V gene sequence: CDR1 PRHDT, CDR2 FYEKMQ (reference sequence). The CDR3 here is CASSVAGEVAKNIQYF. CDR3 DNA sequence: TGTGCCAGCAGCGTGGCGGGGGAGGTAGCCAAAAACATTCAGTACTTC.

This clone was detected a few times. The chain carries TRBV30 and TRBJ2-7; the D call may be TRBD1 or TRBD2 (6 bases each). The V and J ends lost 0 bases and 2 bases respectively, with 8 bases between them. The CDR3 spans 13 residues. Looked up from germline, CDR1 is GTSNPN and CDR2 is SVGIG (reference sequence). The CDR3 DNA reads TGTGCCTGGAGTGTTCGGGGGCCCTACGAGCAGTACTTC. Its translation: CAWSVRGPYEQYF.

The chain is built from TRBV19 and TRBJ2-5; TRBD2 might be the D (5 bases). The CDR3 spans 15 residues. V was cut by 6 bases and J by 4 bases, with 18 bases left in between. The V gene's germline CDR1 is LNHDA and CDR2 SQIVND (reference sequence). Here the CDR3 DNA reads TGTGCCAGTAGCATGTCCCCCGGAGGTCCAGAGACCCAGTACTTC. Amino acids: CASSMSPGGPETQYF.

This clone was observed many times. The sample contains more than one DNA sequence encoding this CDR3. This sequence joins TRBV2 and TRBJ2-3; D gene uncertain. V was pared by 1 base and J by 6 bases, with 5 bases between. Germline V lookup: CDR1 SNHLY, CDR2 FYNNEI. This CDR3 has 12 amino acids. The CDR3 region is CASSEVRDTQYF. The CDR3 coding sequence is TGTGCCAGCAGTGAAGTCAGGGATACGCAGTATTTT.

To note about this clone: The identical CDR3 is also encoded by other nucleotide sequences in the sample. The genes are TRBV29-1 and TRBJ1-1, with TRBD1 identical over 7 bases. Unmatched junction bases numbered 2, after V lost 6 bases and J lost 1 base. CDR3 size: 12 residues. Germline loops: CDR1 SQVTM, CDR2 ANQGSEA. CDR3 protein: CSVDRENTEAFF. Here the CDR3 DNA reads TGCAGCGTCGACAGGGAGAACACTGAAGCTTTCTTT.

CDR3 sequence reads: CASSPRGGNYGYTF. The CDR3 DNA reads TGTGCCAGCTCACCACGGGGAGGGAACTATGGCTACACCTTC. J is TRBJ1-2 and V is TRBV18, with D unclear. Germline CDR1 and CDR2: KGHSH and LQKENI. V lost 1 base, J lost 2 bases, and 8 bases lay in between. The CDR3 is 14 amino acids.

This clone turned up a few times. The gene calls are TRBV25-1 and TRBJ2-3; maybe TRBD1 (5 bases). Deletions cut 4 bases from V and 2 bases from J, with 16 bases between. Germline CDR1 reads MGHDK; CDR2 reads SYGVNS. CDR3 length: 16 amino acids. The CDR3 region has the DNA TGTGCCAGCAGTGCATCGACAGCCCTTCTCACAGATACGCAGTATTTT. Translated: CASSASTALLTDTQYF.

The V and J genes are TRBV7-2 and TRBJ2-5, with D perhaps being TRBD1 or TRBD2 (5 bases each). The end of the DNA is better explained by TRBJ2-7, so the J call may be wrong. Per germline, CDR1 SGHTA and CDR2 FQGNSA. The CDR3 runs 15 residues. CDR3 loop: CASSLQGGGSYEQYF. The CDR3 nucleotides read TGTGCCAGCAGCTTACAGGGTGGAGGCTCCTACGAGCAGTACTTC.

This clone was recorded a few times. The same CDR3 can be traced to other DNA sequences in this sample. The rearrangement joins TRBV18 to TRBJ1-4; 7 bases align to TRBD1. The CDR3 totals 15 residues. J was trimmed by 5 bases and V by 3 bases; bases with no gene match: 6. Germline-derived CDR1 and CDR2 are KGHSH and LQKENI. The CDR3 loop is CASSPFGTENEKLFF. In DNA, the CDR3 is TGTGCCAGCTCACCTTTTGGGACAGAGAATGAAAAACTGTTTTTT. Full variable domain (missing parts from reference TRBV18 and TRBJ1-4): NAGVMQNPRHLVRRRGQEARLRCSPMKGHSHVYWYRQLPEEGLKFMVYLQKENIIDESGMPKERFSAEFPKEGPSILRIQQVVRGDSAAYFCASSPFGTENEKLFFGSGTQLSVL.

The rearrangement uses TRBV30 and TRBJ1-4; no definite D call. CDR3 length equals 12 residues. The ends were cut back, 8 bases at V and 7 bases at J, with 14 bases in the middle. The germline CDR1 and CDR2 sequences are GTSNPN and SVGIG (reference sequence). The CDR3 spells CAGGGRAEKLFF. CDR3 bases: TGTGCCGGCGGCGGTCGGGCTGAAAAACTGTTTTTT.

The chain employs TRBV7-3 and TRBJ1-1, with D maybe TRBD1 (5 bases). V dropped 0 bases and J dropped 5 bases, with 16 bases sitting between them. The germline V gene encodes CDR1 SGHTA and CDR2 FQGTGA. The CDR3 totals 16 residues. CDR3 nucleotide sequence: TGTGCCAGCAGCTTAACCGCCTCAGGGCCCGGAACTGAAGCTTTCTTT. Its translation: CASSLTASGPGTEAFF.

In its sample, this clone was seen a few times. J is TRBJ2-7 and V is TRBV5-1; D is possibly TRBD1 (5 bases). The CDR3 covers 15 residues. From germline, CDR1 is SGHRS and CDR2 YFSETQ. V lost 1 base and J lost 4, with 15 bases in between. CDR3 residues: CASSLPEAGLYEQYF. The CDR3 nucleotides are TGCGCCAGCAGCTTGCCCGAGGCAGGGTTGTACGAGCAGTACTTC.

This clone showed up just a few times. This sequence joins TRBV7-2 and TRBJ2-2; 7 bases agree with TRBD1. With V trimmed by 1 base and J by 1 base, 0 bases remained unmatched. The germline V gene encodes CDR1 SGHTA and CDR2 FQGNSA. The CDR3 is made up of 15 amino acids. CDR3 DNA: TGTGCCAGCAGCTTAGGGACAGGGAACACCGGGGAGCTGTTTTTT. This sequence encodes CASSLGTGNTGELFF.

The rearrangement uses TRBV20-1 and TRBJ1-2; D may be TRBD1 (6 bases). Trimming cost V 4 bases and J 7 bases, with 10 bases left between them. The germline gives CDR1 DFQATT, CDR2 SNEGSKA (reference sequence). The CDR3 consists of 11 residues. This chain's CDR3 is CSATGAGGYTF. DNA for the CDR3: TGCAGTGCTACAGGGGCGGGTGGCTACACCTTC.

The chain employs TRBV7-8 and TRBJ1-5; D is uncertain. Trimming shortened V by 4 bases and J by 0 bases, and 10 bases separated the two germline ends. Germline lookup yields CDR1 SGHVS and CDR2 FQNEAQ. This CDR3 has 15 amino acids. CDR3: CASSYGDFSNQPQHF. The CDR3 coding sequence is TGTGCCAGCAGCTACGGAGATTTTAGCAATCAGCCCCAGCATTTT.